Listed below are T cell receptor beta chains from one sample, sequenced in a study of T cells and copy number aberrations in small-cell lung cancer. Here immunoSEQ multiplex PCR was the method, and the copy in TCRdb shows in-frame clones only, minus some. The data hold under 8,000 clones, with 60% to 80% observed a single time. Sequencing was performed on normal tissue next to the tumor. Every receptor here comes from a woman in her 70s with small cell lung cancer. Some clones in this sample may be carry-over from other donors' samples. Each CDR3 is given without its conserved first and last residue. The D gene is left open where the match is weak. Rows give clone size only sometimes, using once, few, many, or a class for an expanded clone.

TRBV28 11 - - ASHVNREGGAF
TRBV7-2 12 - TRBD2 TSSLPGGVETQY
TRBV28 14 - - ASSFPPSQRNQPQH
TRBV6-5 11 - - ASSWTTNTEAF
TRBV15 13 - - ATSRGPGTDYGYT
TRBV15 14 - - ATSRDSKLDKNIQY
TRBV2 12 - TRBD2 ASSGSGGRDTQY
TRBV5-4 13 - - ASSLVGQRNTEAF
TRBV5-6 12 - - ASSLSAGTYEQY
TRBV18 15 - TRBD2 ASELAGGPSSTDTQY
TRBV7-2 12 - - ASSPKSGGGEQY
TRBV28 13 - - TSRIEGETNEKLF
TRBV2 10 - - ASSESQRSWY
TRBV9 12 large - ASSVGDVWDEQF
TRBV28 13 - - ANSFTARGGDEQF
TRBV9 14 - TRBD1 ASSVEGQGAGYTQY
TRBV2 9 - - ASSELYEQY
TRBV7-2 13 - - ASSLVGGGGQPQH
TRBV4-3 14 medium-sized - ASSQEIRTLQETQY
TRBV4-3 14 large - ASSQEWQTNQETQY
TRBV19 14 large - ASSIVFQGPIDTQY
TRBV6-6 9 - - ASSYRIIQY
TRBV5-6 11 few TRBD1 ASSLGQGNIQY